The clone carrying this T cell receptor beta chain was picked up a small number of times. Its matching antigen is unknown. The CDR3 is 12 residues long. Looked up from germline, CDR1 is SNHLY and CDR2 is FYNNEI. V was clipped by 11 bases and J by 7 bases, with 17 bases between them. The entry originates in a study of OX40 agonist ivuxolimab in advanced cancers. Study-wide context: Patients received intravenous ivuxolimab every 2 weeks at 0.01 to 10 mg/kg.

Sampled blood was obtained at baseline, cycle 4 day 1, and cycle 7 day 1. Study-level findings and limits: Expanded clones tended on average to be more numerous among CD8+ T cells than CD4+.

Sequenced by immunoSEQ multiplex PCR; TCRdb stores in-frame clones only, minus some. The sample comprises just over 95,000 clones, almost 90% of which are singletons, and 0.15% to 0.2% rests with the top ten. This chain connects TRBV2 to TRBJ1-1; maybe TRBD1 (6 bases). The specimen was CD4+ or CD8+ T cells sorted from blood, collected in a trial of the OX40 agonist ivuxolimab. The sequence derives from an adult with an advanced solid tumor such as melanoma, head and neck, liver or kidney cancer. The CDR3 protein is CALQEGVGEAFF. The DNA of the CDR3 is TGTGCCCTCCAGGAGGGGGTCGGTGAAGCTTTCTTT.